The 4 T cell receptor beta chains presented below share a single source sample, sequenced in a study of monozygotic twins with inflammatory bowel disease. TCRdb re-called the 5' RACE reads, yielding one record per CDR3 amino acid sequence without DNA. The listing contains about 450,000 distinct CDR3 sequences. Sequenced material: blood. The receptors stem from a human donor with ulcerative colitis or Crohn's disease, or a healthy co-twin of an affected twin (not recorded which).

The V call is TRBV5-4, the J call TRBJ2-1; TCRdb returns TRBD1, unconfirmable since there is no DNA. Germline CDR1 is SGHNT and CDR2 is YYREEE (reference sequence). CDR3 length: 14 amino acids. The CDR3: CASSPAGAYNEQFF. Full variable domain (missing parts from reference TRBV5-4 and TRBJ2-1): ETGVTQSPTHLIKTRGQQVTLRCSSQSGHNTVSWYQQALGQGPQFIFQYYREEENGRGNFPPRFSGLQFPNYSSELNVNALELDDSALYLCASSPAGAYNEQFFGPGTRLTVL.

The chain is built from TRBV20-1 and TRBJ2-2; there is no DNA to check the TCRdb D call of TRBD2. Per germline, CDR1 DFQATT and CDR2 SNEGSKA (reference sequence). CDR3 length equals 14 residues. The CDR3 sequence is CSAWVAGNTGELFF.

The rearrangement links TRBV29-1 to TRBJ2-1. CDR1 is SQVTM and CDR2 is ANQGSEA in the germline V gene. The CDR3 runs 15 residues. The CDR3 is CSVDVGSGSYNEQFF.

The chain links TRBV7-7 to TRBJ2-2. Germline V gene sequence: CDR1 SSHAT, CDR2 FNYEAQ (reference sequence). CDR3 length: 13 residues. This chain's CDR3 is CASSLVVSGELFF.